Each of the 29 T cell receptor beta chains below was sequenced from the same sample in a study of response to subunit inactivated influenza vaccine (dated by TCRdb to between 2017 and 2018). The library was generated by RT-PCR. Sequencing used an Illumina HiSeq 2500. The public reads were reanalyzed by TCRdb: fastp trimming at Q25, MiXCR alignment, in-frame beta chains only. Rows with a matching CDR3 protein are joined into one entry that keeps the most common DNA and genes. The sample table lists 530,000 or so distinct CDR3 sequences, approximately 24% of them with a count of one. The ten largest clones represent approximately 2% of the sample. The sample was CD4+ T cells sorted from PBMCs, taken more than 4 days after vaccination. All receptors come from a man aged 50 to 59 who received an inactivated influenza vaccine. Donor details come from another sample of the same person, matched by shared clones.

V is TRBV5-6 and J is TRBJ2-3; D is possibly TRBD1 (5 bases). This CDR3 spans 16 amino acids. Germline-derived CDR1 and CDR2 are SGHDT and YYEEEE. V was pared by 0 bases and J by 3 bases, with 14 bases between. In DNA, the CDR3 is TGTGCCAGCAGCTTGGGTCCTGGGGCGCAGACAGATACGCAGTATTTT. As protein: CASSLGPGAQTDTQYF.

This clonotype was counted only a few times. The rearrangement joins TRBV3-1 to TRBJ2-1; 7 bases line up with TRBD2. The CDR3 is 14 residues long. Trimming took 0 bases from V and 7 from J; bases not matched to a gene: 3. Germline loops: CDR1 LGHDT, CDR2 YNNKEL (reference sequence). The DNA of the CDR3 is TGTGCCAGCAGCCAAGAGGGACTACTAAATGAGCAGTTCTTC. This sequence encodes CASSQEGLLNEQFF.

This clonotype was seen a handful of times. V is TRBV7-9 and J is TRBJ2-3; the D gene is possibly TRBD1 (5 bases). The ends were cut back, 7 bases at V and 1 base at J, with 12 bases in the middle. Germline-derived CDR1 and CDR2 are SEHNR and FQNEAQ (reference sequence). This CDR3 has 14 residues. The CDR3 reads CASTKGYGTDTQYF. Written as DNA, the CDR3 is TGTGCCAGCACCAAGGGGTATGGCACAGATACGCAGTATTTT.

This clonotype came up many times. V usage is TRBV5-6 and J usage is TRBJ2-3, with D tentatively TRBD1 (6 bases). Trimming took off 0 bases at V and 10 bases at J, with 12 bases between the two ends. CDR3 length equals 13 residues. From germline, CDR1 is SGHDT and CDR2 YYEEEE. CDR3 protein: CASSLVAGEAQYF. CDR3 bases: TGTGCCAGCAGCTTGGTTGCAGGGGAAGCGCAGTATTTT.

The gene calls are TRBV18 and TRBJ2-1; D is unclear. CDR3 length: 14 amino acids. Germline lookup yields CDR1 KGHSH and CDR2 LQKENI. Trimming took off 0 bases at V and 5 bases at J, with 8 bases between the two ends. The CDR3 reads CASSPPSSNNEQFF. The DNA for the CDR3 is TGTGCCAGCTCACCACCGTCCTCGAACAATGAGCAGTTCTTC.

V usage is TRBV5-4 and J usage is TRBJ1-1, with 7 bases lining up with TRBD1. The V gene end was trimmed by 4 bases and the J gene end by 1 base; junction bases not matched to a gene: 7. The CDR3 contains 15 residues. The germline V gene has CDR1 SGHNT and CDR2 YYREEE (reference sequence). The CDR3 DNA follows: TGTGCCAGCAGCCAGCCTGGGACAGCGAACACTGAAGCTTTCTTT. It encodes CASSQPGTANTEAFF.

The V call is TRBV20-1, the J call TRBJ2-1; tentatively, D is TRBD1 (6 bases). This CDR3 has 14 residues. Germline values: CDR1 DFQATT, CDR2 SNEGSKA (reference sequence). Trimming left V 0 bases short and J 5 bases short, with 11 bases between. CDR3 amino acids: CSARDFGQNNEQFF. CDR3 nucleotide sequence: TGCAGTGCTAGAGATTTTGGACAGAACAATGAGCAGTTCTTC.

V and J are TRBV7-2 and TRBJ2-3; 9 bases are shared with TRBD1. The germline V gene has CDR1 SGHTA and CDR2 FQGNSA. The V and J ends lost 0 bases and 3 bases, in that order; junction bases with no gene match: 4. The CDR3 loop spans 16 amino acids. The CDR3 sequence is CASSLARDRGTDTQYF. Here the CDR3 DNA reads TGTGCCAGCAGCTTAGCGAGAGACAGGGGGACAGATACGCAGTATTTT.

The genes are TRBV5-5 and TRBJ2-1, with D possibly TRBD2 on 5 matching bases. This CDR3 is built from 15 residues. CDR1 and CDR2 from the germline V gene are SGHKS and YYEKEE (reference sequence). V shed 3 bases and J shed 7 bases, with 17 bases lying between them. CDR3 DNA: TGTGCCAGCAGCTCCACTCGGAGGTTGGGGAATGAGCAGTTCTTC. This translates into CASSSTRRLGNEQFF.

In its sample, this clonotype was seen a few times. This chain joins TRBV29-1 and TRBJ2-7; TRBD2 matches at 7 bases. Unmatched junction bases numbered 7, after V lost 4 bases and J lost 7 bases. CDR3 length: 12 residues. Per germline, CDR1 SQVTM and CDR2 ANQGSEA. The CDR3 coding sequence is TGCAGCGTTGGGCGGGAGAGTTTGGAGCAGTACTTC. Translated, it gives CSVGRESLEQYF.

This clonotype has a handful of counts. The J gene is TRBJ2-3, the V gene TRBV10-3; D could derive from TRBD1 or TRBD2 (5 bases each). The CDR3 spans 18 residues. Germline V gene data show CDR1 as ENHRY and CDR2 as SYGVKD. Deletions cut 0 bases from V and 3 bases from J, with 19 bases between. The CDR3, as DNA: TGTGCCATCAGTGAGTCCGCCGGGGCTCCCGTGGAGACAGATACGCAGTATTTT. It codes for CAISESAGAPVETDTQYF.

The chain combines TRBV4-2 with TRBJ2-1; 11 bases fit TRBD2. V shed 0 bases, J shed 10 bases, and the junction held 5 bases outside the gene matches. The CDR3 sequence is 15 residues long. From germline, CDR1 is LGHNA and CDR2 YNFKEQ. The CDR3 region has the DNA TGTGCCAGCAGCCAAGAGAGACTAGCGGGACGAGAGCAGTTCTTC. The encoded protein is CASSQERLAGREQFF.

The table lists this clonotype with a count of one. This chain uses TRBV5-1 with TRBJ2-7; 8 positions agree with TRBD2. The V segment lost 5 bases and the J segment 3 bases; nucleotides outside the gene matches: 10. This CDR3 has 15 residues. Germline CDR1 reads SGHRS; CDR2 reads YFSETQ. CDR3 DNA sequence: TGCGCCAGCAGTCGAGCGGGGGCTGCCTACTACGAGCAGTACTTC. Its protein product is CASSRAGAAYYEQYF.

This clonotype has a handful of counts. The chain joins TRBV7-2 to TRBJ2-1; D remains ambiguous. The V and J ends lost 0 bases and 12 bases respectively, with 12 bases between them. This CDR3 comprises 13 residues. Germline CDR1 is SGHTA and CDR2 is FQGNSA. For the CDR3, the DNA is TGTGCCAGCAGCTTAGCGCAAGGCGTAGTGCAGTTCTTC. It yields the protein CASSLAQGVVQFF.

This CDR3 is CSARDQDTLNTGELFF. DNA of the CDR3: TGCAGTGCTAGAGATCAGGACACCTTGAACACCGGGGAGCTGTTTTTT. The chain is built from TRBV20-1 and TRBJ2-2; TRBD1 is a possible D gene (5 bases). This CDR3 is built from 16 residues. The V end was cut by 0 bases, the J end by 1 base, with 12 bases between. Germline CDR1 is DFQATT and CDR2 is SNEGSKA (reference sequence).

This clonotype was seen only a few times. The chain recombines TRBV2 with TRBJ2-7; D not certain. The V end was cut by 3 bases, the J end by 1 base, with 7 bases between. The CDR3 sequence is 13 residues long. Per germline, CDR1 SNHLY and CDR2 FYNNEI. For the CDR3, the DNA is TGTGCCAGCAGTGAGATCCCGTCCTACGAGCAGTACTTC. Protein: CASSEIPSYEQYF. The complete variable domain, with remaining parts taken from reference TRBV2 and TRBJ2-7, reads EPEVTQTPSHQVTQMGQEVILRCVPISNHLYFYWYRQILGQKVEFLVSFYNNEISEKSEIFDDQFSVERPDGSNFTLKIRSTKLEDSAMYFCASSEIPSYEQYFGPGTRLTVT.

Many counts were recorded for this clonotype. CDR3 amino acids: CASSLREGTRNQPQHF. CDR3 DNA sequence: TGTGCCAGCAGCTTACGCGAAGGGACGCGCAATCAGCCCCAGCATTTT. The chain recombines TRBV7-8 with TRBJ1-5; the D gene is possibly TRBD1 (5 bases). The germline V and J ends were trimmed by 2 bases and 2 bases, with 13 bases remaining between them. Germline V CDR1 and CDR2: SGHVS, FQNEAQ. This CDR3 is 16 amino acids long.

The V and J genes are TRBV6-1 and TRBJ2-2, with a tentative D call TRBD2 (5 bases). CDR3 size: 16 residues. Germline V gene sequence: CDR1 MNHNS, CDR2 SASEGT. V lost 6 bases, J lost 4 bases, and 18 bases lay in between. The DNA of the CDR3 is TGTGCCAGCAGGCCGGGGAGCGCCCCGTTCACCGGGGAGCTGTTTTTT. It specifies CASRPGSAPFTGELFF.

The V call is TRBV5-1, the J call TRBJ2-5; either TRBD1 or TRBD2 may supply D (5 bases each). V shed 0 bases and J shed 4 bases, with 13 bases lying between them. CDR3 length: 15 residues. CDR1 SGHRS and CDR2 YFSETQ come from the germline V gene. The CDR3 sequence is CASSLGAGTPETQYF. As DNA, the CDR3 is TGCGCCAGCAGCTTGGGAGCAGGGACCCCAGAGACCCAGTACTTC.

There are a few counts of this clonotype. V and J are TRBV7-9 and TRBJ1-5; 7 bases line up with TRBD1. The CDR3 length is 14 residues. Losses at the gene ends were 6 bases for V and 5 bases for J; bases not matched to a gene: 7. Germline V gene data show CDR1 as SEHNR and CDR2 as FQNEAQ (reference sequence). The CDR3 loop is CASRPDRDDQPQHF. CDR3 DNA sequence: TGTGCCAGCAGACCTGACAGGGACGATCAGCCCCAGCATTTT.

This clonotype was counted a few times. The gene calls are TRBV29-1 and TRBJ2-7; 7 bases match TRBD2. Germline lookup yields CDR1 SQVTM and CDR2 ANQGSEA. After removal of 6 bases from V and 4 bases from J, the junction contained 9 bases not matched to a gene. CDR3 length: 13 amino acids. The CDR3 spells CSVQRGPRYEQYF. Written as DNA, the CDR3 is TGCAGCGTCCAGCGGGGTCCCCGGTACGAGCAGTACTTC.

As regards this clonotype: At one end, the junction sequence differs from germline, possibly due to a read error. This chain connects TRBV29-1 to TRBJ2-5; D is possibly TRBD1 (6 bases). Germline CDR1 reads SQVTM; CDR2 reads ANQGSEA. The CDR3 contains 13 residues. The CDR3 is CSAEGGSQETQYF. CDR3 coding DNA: TGCAGCGCTGAAGGGGGATCCCAAGAGACCCAGTACTTC.

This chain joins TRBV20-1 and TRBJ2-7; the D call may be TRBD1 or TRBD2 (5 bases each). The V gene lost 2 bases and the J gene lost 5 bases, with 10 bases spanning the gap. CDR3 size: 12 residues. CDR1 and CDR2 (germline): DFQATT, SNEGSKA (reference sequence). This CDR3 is CSARQGENEQYF. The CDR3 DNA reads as TGCAGTGCTAGACAGGGAGAGAACGAGCAGTACTTC.

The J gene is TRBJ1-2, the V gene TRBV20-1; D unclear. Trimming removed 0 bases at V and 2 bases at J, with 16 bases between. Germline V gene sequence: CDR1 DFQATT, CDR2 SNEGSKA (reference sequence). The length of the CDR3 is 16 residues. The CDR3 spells CSARDHKVLGNYGYTF. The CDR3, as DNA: TGCAGTGCTAGAGATCATAAGGTGTTGGGAAACTATGGCTACACCTTC.

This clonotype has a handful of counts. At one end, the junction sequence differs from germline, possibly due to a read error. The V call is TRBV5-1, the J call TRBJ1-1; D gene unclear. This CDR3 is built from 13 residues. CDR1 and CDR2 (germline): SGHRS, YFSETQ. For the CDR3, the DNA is TGTGCCAGCAGCTCCGGCCCGAACACTGAAGCTTTCTTT. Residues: CASSSGPNTEAFF.

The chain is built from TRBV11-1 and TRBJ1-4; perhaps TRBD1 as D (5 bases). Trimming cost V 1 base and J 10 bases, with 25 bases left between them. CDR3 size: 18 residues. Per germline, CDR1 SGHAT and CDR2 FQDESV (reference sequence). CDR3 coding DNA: TGTGCCAGCAGCTTAGTTGAGGGGAGCTATCGCCAAATCGGAAAACTGTTTTTT. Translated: CASSLVEGSYRQIGKLFF.

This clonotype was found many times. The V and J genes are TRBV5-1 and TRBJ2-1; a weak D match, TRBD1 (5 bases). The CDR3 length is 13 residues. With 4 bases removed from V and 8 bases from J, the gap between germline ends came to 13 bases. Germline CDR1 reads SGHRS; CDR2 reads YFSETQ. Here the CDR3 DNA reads TGCGCCAGCAGCCAGGGAAGAAGCGATGAGCAGTTCTTC. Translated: CASSQGRSDEQFF. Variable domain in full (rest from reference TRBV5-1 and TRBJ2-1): KAGVTQTPRYLIKTRGQQVTLSCSPISGHRSVSWYQQTPGQGLQFLFEYFSETQRNKGNFPGRFSGRQFSNSRSEMNVSTLELGDSALYLCASSQGRSDEQFFGPGTRLTVL.

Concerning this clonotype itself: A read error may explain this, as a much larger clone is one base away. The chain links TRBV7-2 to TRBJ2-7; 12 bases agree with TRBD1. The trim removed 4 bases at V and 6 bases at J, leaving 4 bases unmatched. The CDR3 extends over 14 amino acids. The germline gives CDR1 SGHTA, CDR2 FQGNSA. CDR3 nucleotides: TGTGCCAGCAGCTCCGGGACAGGGGGCTTCGAGCAGTACTTC. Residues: CASSSGTGGFEQYF.

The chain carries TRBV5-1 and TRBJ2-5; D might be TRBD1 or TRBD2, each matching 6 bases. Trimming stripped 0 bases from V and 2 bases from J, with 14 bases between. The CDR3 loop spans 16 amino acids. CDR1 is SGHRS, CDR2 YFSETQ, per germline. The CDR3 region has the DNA TGCGCCAGCAGCTTGGGTCAGGGGAGGAGGCAAGAGACCCAGTACTTC. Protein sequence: CASSLGQGRRQETQYF.